The present T cell receptor (beta chain) was sequenced within a study of vaccination and CD4 T cells after COVID-19. Study as a whole: Two Hispanic individuals were among six male and four female convalescent patients. Stimulation used overlapping spike peptides from SARS-CoV-2, HCoV-NL63, HCoV-OC43 and HCoV-229E. Findings and caveats of the study: Median counts of SARS-CoV-2-reactive clonotypes increased from approximately 21 to 40; this difference was not significant.

V dropped 7 bases and J dropped 5 bases, with 8 bases sitting between them. CDR1 is MNHEY and CDR2 is SVGEGT in the germline V gene. This CDR3 spans 12 amino acids. Noted treatment: roughly 11-day PBMC culture with coronavirus spike peptide pools or control peptides (ViraFEST assay). According to the study, CD4+ T cells from the unexposed donor were gathered ahead of the COVID-19 pandemic (2011-2018). Probing of unexposed-donor CD4+ T cells with SARS-CoV-2 S/N and four cold-coronavirus spikes was done, cells permitting. Scientists ran DNA taken from cultured CD4+ T cells through the Oncomine TCR Beta short-read assay for sequencing. CD4+ T cells were cultured, and genomic DNA was extracted from them. TCRdb re-analysed the PCR reads in MiXCR, keeping a single row per CDR3 protein. The repertoire consists of approximately 9,000 distinct CDR3 sequences, with 35% to 45% occurring once and the leading ten covering less than 15%.

This clonotype was detected only once. Its specificity is not known. Sequenced sample: CD4+ T cells from blood, cultured in vitro. The receptor's source is a human donor in good health. J is TRBJ2-2 and V is TRBV6-2 or TRBV6-3, with D hard to call. The CDR3 nucleotides are TGTGCCAGCACCGTGAGAACCGGGGAGCTGTTTTTT. This gives the protein CASTVRTGELFF.